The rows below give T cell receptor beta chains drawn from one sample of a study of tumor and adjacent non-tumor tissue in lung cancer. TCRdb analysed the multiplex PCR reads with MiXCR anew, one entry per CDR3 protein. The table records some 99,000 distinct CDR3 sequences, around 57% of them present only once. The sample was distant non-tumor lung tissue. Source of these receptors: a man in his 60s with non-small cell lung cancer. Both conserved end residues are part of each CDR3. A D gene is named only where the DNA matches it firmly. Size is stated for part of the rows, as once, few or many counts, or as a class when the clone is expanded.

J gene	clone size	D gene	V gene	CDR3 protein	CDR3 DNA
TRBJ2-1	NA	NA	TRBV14	CTSSQGLAPFPYNEQFF	TGTACCAGCAGCCAAGGACTCGCCCCTTTCCCCTACAATGAGCAGTTCTTC
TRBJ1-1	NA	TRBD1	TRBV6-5	CAIRRGTGMNTEAFF	TGTGCCATCAGACGAGGGACAGGGATGAATACTGAAGCTTTCTTT
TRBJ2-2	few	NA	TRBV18	CVSSPPAPNTGELFF	TGTGTCAGCTCACCACCAGCCCCGAACACCGGGGAGCTGTTTTTT
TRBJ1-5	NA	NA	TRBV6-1	CASNPPGGEGLVSNQPQHF	TGTGCCAGCAACCCCCCAGGAGGAGAGGGGTTAGTTAGCAATCAGCCCCAGCATTTT
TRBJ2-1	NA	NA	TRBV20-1	CSADGTRVTYNEQFF	TGCAGTGCTGACGGGACAAGGGTGACCTACAATGAGCAGTTCTTC
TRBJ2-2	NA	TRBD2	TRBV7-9	CASNPGLAANIGELFF	TGTGCCAGCAATCCGGGACTAGCGGCGAACATCGGGGAGCTGTTTTTT
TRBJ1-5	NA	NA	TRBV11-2	CASSLRGDQPQHF	TGTGCCAGCAGCCTACGCGGTGATCAGCCCCAGCATTTT
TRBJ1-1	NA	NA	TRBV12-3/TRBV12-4	CVSCRKQGENTEAFF	TGTGTCAGCTGTCGTAAACAAGGGGAGAACACTGAAGCTTTCTTT
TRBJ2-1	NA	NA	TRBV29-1	CKANEATQGGMGEQFF	TGCAAGGCTAATGAGGCCACACAGGGTGGCATGGGTGAGCAGTTCTTC
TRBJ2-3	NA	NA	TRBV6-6	CACGYGKDSFYTDTQYF	TGTGCCTGCGGTTACGGGAAGGACAGTTTCTACACAGATACGCAGTATTTT
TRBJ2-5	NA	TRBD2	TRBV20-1	CSAKRGGPQETQNF	TGCAGTGCTAAACGGGGGGGCCCACAAGAGACCCAGAACTTC
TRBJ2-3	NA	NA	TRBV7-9	CASSTDYRDTQYF	TGTGCCAGCAGCACCGATTACAGGGATACGCAGTATTTT
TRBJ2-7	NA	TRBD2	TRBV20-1	CSAGRGGSEQYF	TGCAGTGCTGGCCGGGGCGGGAGCGAGCAGTACTTC
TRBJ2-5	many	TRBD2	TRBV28	CASRKGGGAETQYF	TGTGCCAGCCGGAAGGGCGGGGGAGCGGAGACCCAGTACTTC
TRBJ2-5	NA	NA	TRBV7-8	CTSSLASLRQGGLGQETQYF	TGTACCAGCAGCTTAGCTAGCTTGAGACAGGGAGGTTTAGGCCAAGAGACCCAGTACTTC
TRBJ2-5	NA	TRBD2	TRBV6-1	CTTRPGVPGLAGGGETQYF	TGTACCACCCGCCCAGGAGTCCCGGGACTAGCGGGGGGGGGAGAGACCCAGTACTTC
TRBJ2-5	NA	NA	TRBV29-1	CSVENWQNRETQYF	TGCAGCGTTGAAAATTGGCAGAACCGAGAGACCCAGTACTTC
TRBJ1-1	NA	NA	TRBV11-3	CASSLDSLEDTEAFF	TGTGCCAGCAGCTTAGATAGCCTAGAGGACACTGAAGCTTTCTTT
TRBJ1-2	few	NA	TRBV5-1	CASSLLLSAGGYIF	TGCGCCAGCAGCTTGTTGCTGTCGGCCGGTGGCTACATCTTC
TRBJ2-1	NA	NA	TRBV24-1	CATSDPRENSYNEQFF	TGTGCCACCAGTGATCCCAGGGAGAACTCCTACAATGAGCAGTTCTTC
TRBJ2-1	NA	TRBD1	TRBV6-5	CASRYRGRDEQFF	TGTGCCAGCAGGTATAGGGGGCGCGATGAGCAGTTCTTC
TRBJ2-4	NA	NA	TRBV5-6	CASSFGGGRAKNIQYF	TGTGCCAGCAGCTTTGGAGGGGGGCGGGCCAAAAACATCCAGTACTTC
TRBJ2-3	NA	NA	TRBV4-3	CAGSHQTSSATQYF	TGCGCCGGCAGCCACCAGACTAGTTCGGCTACGCAGTATTTC
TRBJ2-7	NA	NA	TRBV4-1	CASSQDPSPPYYEHYF	TGCGCCAGCAGCCAAGACCCCTCCCCTCCATATTACGAGCACTACTTC
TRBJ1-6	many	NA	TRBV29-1	CSVQELYNSPLHF	TGCAGCGTTCAAGAACTATATAATTCACCCCTCCACTTT
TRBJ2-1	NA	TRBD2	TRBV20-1	CSARDETSGYYNEQLF	TGCAGTGCTAGAGATGAGACTAGCGGGTACTACAATGAGCAGTTATTC
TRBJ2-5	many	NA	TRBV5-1	CASSLQVQETQYF	TGCGCCAGCAGCTTACAGGTACAAGAGACCCAGTACTTC
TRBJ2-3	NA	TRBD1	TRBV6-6	CTSSRTGFTDMQYF	TGTACCAGCAGTCGGACAGGCTTCACAGATATGCAGTATTTT
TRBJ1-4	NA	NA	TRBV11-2	CASSNGLLSEKLFF	TGTGCCAGCAGCAATGGACTTCTCAGTGAAAAACTGTTTTTT
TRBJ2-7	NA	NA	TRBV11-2	CASSFYGTYEQYF	TGTGCCAGCAGCTTTTACGGAACCTACGAGCAATACTTC
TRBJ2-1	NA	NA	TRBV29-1	CSVEAGGGTQFF	TGCAGCGTTGAGGCAGGGGGAGGGACCCAGTTCTTC
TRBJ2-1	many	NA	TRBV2	CASTRTGNEQFF	TGTGCCAGCACGAGGACGGGCAATGAGCAGTTCTTC
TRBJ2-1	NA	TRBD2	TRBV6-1	CASSTGTICNEQFF	TGTGCCAGCAGCACCGGGACTATTTGCAACGAGCAGTTCTTC
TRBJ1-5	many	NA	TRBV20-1	CSALGFGVNQPQHF	TGCAGTGCCCTAGGGTTTGGGGTCAATCAGCCCCAGCATTTT
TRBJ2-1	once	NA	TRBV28	CASSLGGPWGDEQFF	TGTGCCAGCAGTTTAGGCGGACCTTGGGGCGATGAGCAGTTCTTC
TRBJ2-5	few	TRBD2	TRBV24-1	CATSEGLATTQYF	TGTGCCACCAGTGAAGGACTAGCCACGACCCAGTACTTC
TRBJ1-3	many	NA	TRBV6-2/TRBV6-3	CASSYSMAATGNTIYF	TGTGCCAGCAGTTACTCGATGGCGGCGACTGGAAACACCATATATTTT
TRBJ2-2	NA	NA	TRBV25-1	CASSDPLEGIGELFF	TGTGCCAGCAGTGACCCCCTAGAAGGCATCGGGGAGCTGTTTTTT
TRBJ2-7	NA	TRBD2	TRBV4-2	CASNRGLAGYEQYF	TGTGCCAGCAACCGGGGACTAGCCGGTTACGAGCAGTATTTC
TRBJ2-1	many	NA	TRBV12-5	CASGAYNEQFF	TGTGCTAGTGGGGCCTACAATGAGCAGTTCTTC
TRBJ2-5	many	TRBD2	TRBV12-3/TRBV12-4	CASSAQLAGGPGETQYF	TGTGCCAGCAGTGCCCAACTAGCGGGGGGGCCAGGAGAGACCCAGTACTTC
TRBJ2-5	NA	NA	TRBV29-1	CSVGSGQDTQYF	TGCAGCGTTGGAAGCGGCCAAGACACCCAGTACTTC
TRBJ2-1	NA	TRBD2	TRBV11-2	CASNSRTSAYNEQFF	TGTGCTAGCAACTCGCGGACTAGCGCCTACAATGAGCAGTTCTTC
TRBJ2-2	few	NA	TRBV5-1	CASSLDAGTRELFF	TGCGCCAGCAGCTTGGATGCCGGTACCAGGGAGCTGTTTTTT